A selection of T cell receptor beta chains follows, all from one sample in a study of beta chain features in type 1 diabetes. TCRdb's copy holds only in-frame clones and misses some; the assay was immunoSEQ multiplex PCR. The data contain under 250,000 clones, about 26% of them seen just once; the ten biggest clones take up approximately 4%. The sequenced sample was central memory CD4+ T cells from blood. The origin of the receptors is a man aged 25-45 years in good health. CDR3s include the opening cysteine and the closing phenylalanine or tryptophan.

>TRBV30|14
CAWRLSGGALEQFF
>TRBV7-9|17
CASSPRGPKGATGELFF
>TRBV29-1|13
CSVGTSGTYEQYF
>TRBV15|14
CATSRAGTKNIQYF
>TRBV7-7|13
CASSDSGGDTQYF
>TRBV5-1|12
CASREGLEPQYF
>TRBV29-1|12
CSVETAGGEQYF
>TRBV30|13
CAWNRGFVDEQYF
>TRBV28|16
CASSLVKRGVADTQYF
>TRBV18|13
CASSRGLVNEQFF
>TRBV4-3|16
CASSHTSGASSYEQYF
>TRBV30|13
CAWSPPRGETQYF
>TRBV10-3|13
CAIAKGENYGYTF
>TRBV7-2|16
CASSLGRGAGQETQYF
>TRBV11-3|14
CASSARQGAYEQYF
>TRBV29-1|11
CSARGTETQYF
>TRBV28|17
CASSRGTSGRRTDTQYF
>TRBV5-1|15
CASSQGQGSYNEQFF
>TRBV30|15
CAWTSWDRGTDTQYF
>TRBV9|16
CASSVAPSGSYNEQFF
>TRBV29-1|11
CSVEDSLTQFF
>TRBV5-4|16
CASSSLGGESTDTQYF
>TRBV15|15
CATSIELAGANEQFF
>TRBV5-1|14
CASSELSLGHVLTF
>TRBV19|16
CARSRILDRPTGELFF
>TRBV6-6|14
CASTPQGSQETQYF
>TRBV14|17
CASSQLLGAGDINEQFF
>TRBV7-9|13
CASSLVGDSPLHF
>TRBV30|17
CAWSVRNGRALKETQYF
>TRBV7-8|16
CASSLSGGRPPGELFF
>TRBV4-2|15
CASSQDLRETTEQYF
>TRBV30|14
CAWEKGTGDNEQFF
>TRBV20-1|11
CSARANTEAFF
>TRBV5-6|17
CASSLGVGWRNTGELFF
>TRBV7-2|15
CASSRAGAGTDTQYF
>TRBV25-1|17
CASSASTGGTGANVLTF
>TRBV9|17
CASTMDAAGPIQETQYF
>TRBV6-5|15
CASSSRAAITDTQYF
>TRBV9|12
CASRFGDTEAFF
>TRBV5-1|14
CASSLAQGKYEQFF
>TRBV9|16
CASSVRDSFLQRTQYF
>TRBV4-1|14
CASSQRGISYEQYF
>TRBV19|14
CASTHGMVNTEAFF
>TRBV6-6|11
CATFSGGKQYF
>TRBV7-9|16
CASSPRGRSMNTEAFF
>TRBV29-1|12
CSVSTRVTEQYF
>TRBV10-3|12
CAAQDRVNEQFF
>TRBV29-1|15
CSGEGLGSSYNEQFF